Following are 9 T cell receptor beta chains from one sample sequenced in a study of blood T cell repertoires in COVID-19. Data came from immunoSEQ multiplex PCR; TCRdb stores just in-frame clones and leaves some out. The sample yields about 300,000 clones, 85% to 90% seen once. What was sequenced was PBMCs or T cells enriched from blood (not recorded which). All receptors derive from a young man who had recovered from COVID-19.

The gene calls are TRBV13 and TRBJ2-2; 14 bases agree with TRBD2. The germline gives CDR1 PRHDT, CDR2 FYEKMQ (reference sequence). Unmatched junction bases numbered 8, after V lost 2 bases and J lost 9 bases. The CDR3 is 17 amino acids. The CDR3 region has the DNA TGTGCCAGCAGCTTAAGGGGGACTAGCGGGAGTATCCGGGAGCTGTTTTTT. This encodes CASSLRGTSGSIRELFF.

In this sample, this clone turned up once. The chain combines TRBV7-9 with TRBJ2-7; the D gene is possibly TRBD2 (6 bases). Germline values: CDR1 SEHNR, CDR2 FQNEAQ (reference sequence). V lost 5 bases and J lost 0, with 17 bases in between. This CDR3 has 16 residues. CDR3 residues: CASSVGGLESSYEQYF. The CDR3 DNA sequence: TGTGCCAGCAGCGTGGGAGGTTTGGAAAGCTCCTACGAGCAGTACTTC.

The CDR3 sequence: CASRHTQTGGGYEQYF. In DNA form, the CDR3 reads TGCGCCAGCAGACACACTCAGACAGGGGGCGGTTACGAGCAGTACTTC. The V and J genes are TRBV5-1 and TRBJ2-7; 10 bases are shared with TRBD1. The CDR3 sequence is 16 residues long. J gave up 4 bases and V 5 bases, and 12 bases lay outside the gene matches. Germline V gene data show CDR1 as SGHRS and CDR2 as YFSETQ.

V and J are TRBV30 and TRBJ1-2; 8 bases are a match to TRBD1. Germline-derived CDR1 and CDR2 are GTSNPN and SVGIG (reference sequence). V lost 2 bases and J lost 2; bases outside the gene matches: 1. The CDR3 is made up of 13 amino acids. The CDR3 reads CAWSTGGNYGYTF. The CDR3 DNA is TGTGCCTGGAGTACAGGGGGGAACTATGGCTACACCTTC.

Written as DNA, the CDR3 is TGTGCCAGCAGCCCGGAAGGCAGCGGGGGTTCCTACGAGCAGTACTTC. It codes for CASSPEGSGGSYEQYF. The chain links TRBV5-4 to TRBJ2-7; 8 bases match TRBD2. V dropped 4 bases and J dropped 1; count of bases not matched to a gene: 10. CDR3 size: 16 residues. Germline CDR1 SGHNT, CDR2 YYREEE (reference sequence).

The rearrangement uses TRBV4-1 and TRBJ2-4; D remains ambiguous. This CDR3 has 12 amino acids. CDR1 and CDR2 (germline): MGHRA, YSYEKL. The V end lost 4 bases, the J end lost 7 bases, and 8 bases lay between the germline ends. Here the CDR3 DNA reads TGCGCCAGCAGCCCTAATGGTAACATTCAGTACTTC. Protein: CASSPNGNIQYF.

The CDR3 reads CASSQMTGRSGELFF. CDR3 DNA sequence: TGTGCCAGCAGCCAGATGACAGGGCGGTCCGGGGAGCTGTTTTTT. The V call is TRBV27, the J call TRBJ2-2; 7 nucleotides align to TRBD1. The CDR3 is 15 amino acids. The ends lost 6 bases at V and 6 bases at J; junction bases unmatched: 10. Germline values: CDR1 MNHEY, CDR2 SMNVEV (reference sequence).

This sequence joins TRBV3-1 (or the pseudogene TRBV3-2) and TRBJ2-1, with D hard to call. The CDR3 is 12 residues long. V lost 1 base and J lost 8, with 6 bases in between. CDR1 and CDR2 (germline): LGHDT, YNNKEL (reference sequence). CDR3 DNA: TGTGCCAGCAGCCAAGGCGTGGATGAGCAGTTCTTC. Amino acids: CASSQGVDEQFF.

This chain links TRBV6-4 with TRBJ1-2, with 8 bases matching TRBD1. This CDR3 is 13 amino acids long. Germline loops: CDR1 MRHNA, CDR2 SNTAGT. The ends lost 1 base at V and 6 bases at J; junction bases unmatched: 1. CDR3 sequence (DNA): TGTGCCAGCAGTGACTTGACAGGGGATGGCTACACCTTC. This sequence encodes CASSDLTGDGYTF.